This note documents a single T cell receptor (beta chain) sequence. Its antigen is unidentified. TRB was amplified from roughly 250-500 ng of blood genomic DNA. Multiplex PCR with BIOMED2 TRB-A/B primer pools amplified TRB rearrangements. TCRdb redid the calling of the multiplex PCR reads with MiXCR, one entry per CDR3 protein. The repertoire holds roughly 5,400 distinct CDR3 sequences, 25% to 35% seen once, with approximately 15% in the top ten. This sample is drawn from a study of T and B cells in COVID-19 patients. About the research overall: Blood was sampled from COVID-19 patients who were either actively infected or recovered. Median age was approximately 34 years in the recovered cohort and 67 years in the active-infection cohort.

Overall study findings and caveats: Exclusive to the recovered cohort were approximately 2,500 TCR clusters, 31 of them with low generation probability.

Trimming took 7 bases from V and 1 from J, leaving 14 bases between them. There are 15 residues in the CDR3. Germline CDR1 MNHEY, CDR2 SVGEGT. The sequencing input was blood. The V gene is TRBV6-2 or TRBV6-3, the J gene TRBJ1-5, with a possible D match to TRBD1 (6 bases). This sequence was found in a human donor with active COVID-19. This CDR3 reads CASTGARGSNQPQHF. CDR3 bases: TGTGCCAGCACCGGGGCAAGGGGGAGCAATCAGCCCCAGCATTTT.